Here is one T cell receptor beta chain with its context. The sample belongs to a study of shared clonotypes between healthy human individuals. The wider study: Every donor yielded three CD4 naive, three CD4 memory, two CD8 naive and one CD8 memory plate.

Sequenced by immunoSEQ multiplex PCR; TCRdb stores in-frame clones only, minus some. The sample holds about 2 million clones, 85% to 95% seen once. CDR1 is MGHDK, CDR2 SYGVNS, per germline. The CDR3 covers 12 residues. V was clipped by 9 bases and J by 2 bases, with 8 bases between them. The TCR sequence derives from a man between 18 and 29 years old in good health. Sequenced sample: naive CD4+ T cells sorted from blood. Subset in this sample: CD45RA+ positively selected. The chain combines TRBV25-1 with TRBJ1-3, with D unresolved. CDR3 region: CASASPGNTIYF. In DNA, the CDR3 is TGTGCCAGTGCAAGCCCTGGAAACACCATATATTTT.